This entry lists 30 T cell receptor beta chains sequenced from one sample in a study of T-cell reconstitution after alpha-beta-depleted transplantation in children. TCRbeta library preparation incorporated unique molecular identifiers. TCRdb re-analysed the PCR reads in MiXCR, keeping a single row per CDR3 protein. The repertoire has 250,000 to 350,000 distinct CDR3 sequences, 9.9% of them found once; the top ten carry 10%. Sequenced here: PBMCs from the stem cell graft donor, sampled from the stem cell graft. These receptors all stem from a human donor who donated a stem cell graft to a child with SCID.

The V and J genes are TRBV6-1 and TRBJ1-6; no definite D call. Germline V gene lookup returns CDR1 MNHNS and CDR2 SASEGT. The CDR3 loop spans 12 amino acids. V shed 0 bases and J shed 13 bases, with 7 bases lying between them. DNA for the CDR3: TGTGCCAGCAGTGAAGCGAAGGATCCCCTCCACTTT. Translated, it gives CASSEAKDPLHF.

This sequence joins TRBV12-3 or TRBV12-4 and TRBJ2-3, with D perhaps TRBD2 (7 bases). The CDR3 runs to 14 residues. Trimming removed 0 bases from V and 7 bases from J, with 11 bases in between. The CDR3 is CASSLAGGRNTQYF. CDR3 in DNA: TGTGCCAGCAGTTTAGCGGGGGGGCGAAATACGCAGTATTTT.

This clonotype was counted a few times. V is TRBV20-1 and J is TRBJ2-2; D is possibly TRBD1 or TRBD2 (6 bases each). V lost 0 bases and J 6 bases, leaving 14 bases between the germline ends. The germline V gene has CDR1 DFQATT and CDR2 SNEGSKA (reference sequence). The CDR3 runs 15 residues. CDR3 in amino acids: CSARDGGHGAGELFF. The DNA of the CDR3 is TGCAGTGCTAGAGATGGGGGGCATGGAGCCGGGGAGCTGTTTTTT.

A word on this clonotype: A much bigger clone sits one base away, suggesting this may be a read error. This sequence joins TRBV12-3 or TRBV12-4 and TRBJ1-4, with D uncertain. V lost 6 bases, J lost 2 bases, and 13 bases lay in between. The CDR3 consists of 15 residues. CDR3 DNA: TGTGCCAGCAGGAAAGCGGAAGGGACTAATGAAAAACTGTTTTTT. This translates into CASRKAEGTNEKLFF.

About this clonotype itself: Since a much larger clone is just one base distant, this may be a read error. The rearrangement joins TRBV3-1 to TRBJ1-1, with D maybe TRBD1 (6 bases). Germline V gene lookup returns CDR1 LGHDT and CDR2 YNNKEL (reference sequence). This CDR3 region has 14 residues. The CDR3 DNA sequence: TGTGCCAGCAGCCAAGATCGGGGGGACACTGAACCTTTCTTT. The encoded protein is CASSQDRGDTEPFF.

The V and J genes are TRBV5-1 and TRBJ1-1; weak D call: TRBD1 (6 bases). The V gene's germline CDR1 is SGHRS and CDR2 YFSETQ. Trimming stripped 5 bases from V and 5 bases from J, with 19 bases between. This CDR3 is built from 15 residues. CDR3 amino acids: CASRQGTAMRTEAFF. CDR3 nucleotides: TGCGCCAGCAGGCAGGGGACCGCCATGAGGACTGAAGCTTTCTTT.

The chain uses TRBV7-6 and TRBJ2-1; 14 nucleotides agree with TRBD2. The J segment lost 4 bases and the V segment lost 4 bases, leaving 3 bases of the junction unmatched. Germline CDR1 reads SGHVS; CDR2 reads FNYEAQ. The CDR3 covers 16 residues. Here the CDR3 reads CASSYGLAGGYNEQFF. The DNA of the CDR3 is TGTGCCAGCAGCTACGGACTAGCGGGGGGTTACAATGAGCAGTTCTTC.

This clonotype was counted between two and nine times. The chain links TRBV7-2 to TRBJ1-2, with D possibly TRBD1 on 5 matching bases. Trimming left V 5 bases short and J 3 bases short, with 16 bases between. This CDR3 is built from 15 residues. CDR1 is SGHTA, CDR2 FQGNSA, per germline. CDR3 coding DNA: TGTGCCAGCAGCCCACCACGGGGGTCCGACTATGGCTACACCTTC. Encoded protein: CASSPPRGSDYGYTF.

The table lists this clonotype with many counts. The chain couples TRBV12-3 or TRBV12-4 to TRBJ2-5; D is possibly TRBD1 or TRBD2 (5 bases each). Trimming left V 3 bases short and J 10 bases short, with 12 bases between. The CDR3 spans 12 residues. The CDR3 spells CASSLTGGGQYF. CDR3 coding DNA: TGTGCCAGCAGTTTGACTGGGGGTGGCCAGTACTTC.

This clonotype has more than one count but fewer than ten. The rearrangement links TRBV20-1 to TRBJ2-1; 12 bases fit TRBD2. J was trimmed by 13 bases and V by 5 bases; bases with no gene match: 12. The germline V gene encodes CDR1 DFQATT and CDR2 SNEGSKA (reference sequence). The CDR3 length is 14 residues. CDR3 in DNA: TGCAGTGCTCGTACTAGCGGGGGGATTAAACCACAGTTCTTC. Protein product: CSARTSGGIKPQFF.

This clonotype was seen many times. CDR3 loop: CASRAGQPGRETQYF. CDR3 nucleotides: TGTGCCAGCAGGGCGGGACAGCCAGGAAGGGAGACCCAGTACTTC. V and J are TRBV12-3 or TRBV12-4 and TRBJ2-5, with D possibly matching TRBD1 (7 bases). This CDR3 comprises 15 residues. The germline V and J ends were trimmed by 6 bases and 5 bases, with 19 bases remaining between them.

V and J are TRBV10-3 and TRBJ2-7, with D possibly matching TRBD2 (5 bases). Germline values: CDR1 ENHRY, CDR2 SYGVKD. The V gene lost 4 bases and the J gene lost 3 bases, with 10 bases spanning the gap. The CDR3 spans 13 residues. The CDR3 spells CAISGGDNYEQYF. The CDR3 DNA follows: TGTGCCATCAGTGGGGGAGATAACTACGAGCAGTACTTC.

The chain has TRBV7-7 and TRBJ1-1, with unresolved D. The CDR3 sequence is 13 residues long. Germline V gene data show CDR1 as SSHAT and CDR2 as FNYEAQ (reference sequence). Trimming left V 2 bases short and J 3 bases short, with 7 bases between. CDR3 loop: CASSLSVDTEAFF. The CDR3 DNA reads TGTGCCAGCAGCTTATCTGTCGACACTGAAGCTTTCTTT.

In this sample, this clonotype turned up a few times. J is TRBJ2-1 and V is TRBV2, with TRBD2 matching over 14 bases. The CDR3 is 13 amino acids. The V gene end was trimmed by 9 bases and the J gene end by 10 bases; junction bases not matched to a gene: 5. Germline V CDR1 and CDR2: SNHLY, FYNNEI. The CDR3 loop is CARTSGGAPEQFF. CDR3 nucleotides: TGTGCCAGGACTAGCGGGGGGGCCCCCGAGCAGTTCTTC. The full variable domain, completed using reference TRBV2 and TRBJ2-1, is EPEVTQTPSHQVTQMGQEVILRCVPISNHLYFYWYRQILGQKVEFLVSFYNNEISEKSEIFDDQFSVERPDGSNFTLKIRSTKLEDSAMYFCARTSGGAPEQFFGPGTRLTVL.

This clonotype was counted ten times or more. The V call is TRBV20-1, the J call TRBJ1-4, with D possibly being TRBD1 (5 bases). CDR3 length: 16 amino acids. V lost 3 bases, J lost 3 bases, and 17 bases lay in between. Per germline, CDR1 DFQATT and CDR2 SNEGSKA (reference sequence). The chain's CDR3 is CSASGAIYTPNEKLFF. The DNA for the CDR3 is TGCAGTGCTAGTGGGGCGATTTATACTCCTAATGAAAAACTGTTTTTT.

This chain uses TRBV5-1 with TRBJ2-3; D not certain. V lost 0 bases and J 0 bases, leaving 11 bases between the germline ends. CDR3 length equals 16 residues. Germline assignment: CDR1 SGHRS and CDR2 YFSETQ. This CDR3 is CASSLVTIGSTDTQYF. The CDR3 DNA reads as TGCGCCAGCAGCTTGGTCACTATAGGGAGCACAGATACGCAGTATTTT.

This clonotype was seen repeatedly, ten times or more. V is TRBV27 and J is TRBJ1-1, with D possibly TRBD1 on 5 matching bases. The V gene lost 8 bases and the J gene lost 5 bases, with 9 bases spanning the gap. In germline, CDR1 is MNHEY, CDR2 SMNVEV (reference sequence). The CDR3 length is 11 residues. The CDR3, as DNA: TGTGCCAGCCTGGGACCAACTGAAGCTTTCTTT. This translates into CASLGPTEAFF.

This clonotype has only a few counts. This chain connects TRBV19 to TRBJ1-2; D gene ambiguous. The CDR3 runs to 12 residues. Germline V CDR1 and CDR2: LNHDA, SQIVND (reference sequence). V shed 6 bases and J shed 5 bases, with 10 bases lying between them. CDR3 protein: CASRELPYGYTF. CDR3 bases: TGTGCCAGTAGGGAGCTGCCTTATGGCTACACCTTC.

This chain joins TRBV11-2 and TRBJ2-3, with TRBD1 matching 10 bases. This CDR3 is built from 16 residues. The V segment lost 1 base and the J segment 1 base; nucleotides outside the gene matches: 2. The germline V gene has CDR1 SGHAT and CDR2 FQNNGV. This chain's CDR3 is CASSLGDRGRTDTQYF. The DNA of the CDR3 is TGTGCCAGCAGCTTAGGAGACAGGGGGCGCACAGATACGCAGTATTTT.

The chain joins TRBV3-1 to TRBJ1-1; the D gene is possibly TRBD1 (6 bases). Deletions cut 0 bases from V and 11 bases from J, with 19 bases between. Per the germline V gene, CDR1 is LGHDT and CDR2 is YNNKEL (reference sequence). The CDR3 is made up of 15 amino acids. The CDR3 spells CASSQEKTGSGGAFF. The CDR3 DNA is TGTGCCAGCAGCCAAGAAAAAACAGGGTCAGGAGGGGCTTTCTTT. Looking up the rest from reference TRBV3-1 and TRBJ1-1 gives the full variable domain: DTAVSQTPKYLVTQMGNDKSIKCEQNLGHDTMYWYKQDSKKFLKIMFSYNNKELIINETVPNRFSPKSPDKAHLNLHINSLELGDSAVYFCASSQEKTGSGGAFFGQGTRLTVV.

This clonotype was detected only a few times. V usage is TRBV7-2 and J usage is TRBJ2-2, with 10 positions matching TRBD2. The CDR3 has 17 residues. J lost 9 bases, V lost 1 base, and 11 bases had no gene match. Germline V gene lookup returns CDR1 SGHTA and CDR2 FQGNSA. CDR3 DNA: TGTGCCAGCAGCTTAGAGCTCTGGCCTAGCGGGGGTCGGGAGCTGTTTTTT. Its protein is CASSLELWPSGGRELFF.

This chain links TRBV5-1 with TRBJ1-1, with no clear D. The CDR3 consists of 15 residues. The germline CDR1 and CDR2 sequences are SGHRS and YFSETQ. Between the trimmed V and J ends, which lost 2 bases and 6 bases, there was a span of 17 bases. CDR3 sequence: CASSLLDPYRAEAFF. The CDR3, as DNA: TGCGCCAGCAGCTTACTGGACCCCTATAGGGCTGAAGCTTTCTTT. Supplemented by reference TRBV5-1 and TRBJ1-1, the full variable domain reads KAGVTQTPRYLIKTRGQQVTLSCSPISGHRSVSWYQQTPGQGLQFLFEYFSETQRNKGNFPGRFSGRQFSNSRSEMNVSTLELGDSALYLCASSLLDPYRAEAFFGQGTRLTVV.

In this sample, this clonotype turned up a few times. This rearrangement joins TRBV5-1 to TRBJ2-3; 9 nucleotides match TRBD2. With 4 bases clipped from V and 5 bases from J, the junction kept 5 bases outside the gene matches. The germline V gene has CDR1 SGHRS and CDR2 YFSETQ. This CDR3 has 14 residues. The CDR3 DNA reads as TGCGCCAGCAGCGGGACTAGCATGAGAGATACGCAGTATTTT. This encodes CASSGTSMRDTQYF.

This clonotype was picked up a small number of times. This chain joins TRBV6-1 and TRBJ2-4; 13 positions match TRBD2. The CDR3 extends over 15 amino acids. V lost 10 bases and J lost 6; bases outside the gene matches: 9. Germline V CDR1 and CDR2: MNHNS, SASEGT. CDR3 sequence (DNA): TGTGCCATTACTAGCGGGGGGGCCCGGCGAAACATTCAGTACTTC. This codes for CAITSGGARRNIQYF.

This CDR3 is CASSFPVGGPPNTEAFF. DNA for the CDR3: TGTGCCAGCAGTTTCCCTGTCGGGGGGCCCCCGAACACTGAAGCTTTCTTT. The chain recombines TRBV12-3 or TRBV12-4 with TRBJ1-1, with D possibly being TRBD1 (6 bases). The CDR3 covers 17 residues. V was clipped by 3 bases and J by 1 base, with 18 bases between them.

This clonotype was observed many times. V and J are TRBV12-3 or TRBV12-4 and TRBJ2-2; no clear D gene. V was clipped by 3 bases and J by 2 bases, with 4 bases between them. There are 13 residues in the CDR3. CDR3 sequence reads: CASSFGNTGELFF. In nucleotides, the CDR3 is TGTGCCAGCAGTTTTGGCAACACCGGGGAGCTGTTTTTT.

This clonotype was counted only a few times. The chain's CDR3 is CASRGGLNSGYEQYF. In DNA, the CDR3 is TGTGCCAGCCGTGGCGGGCTGAATAGCGGCTACGAGCAGTACTTC. This chain uses TRBV7-8 with TRBJ2-7; TRBD2 might be the D (6 bases). V lost 8 bases to trimming and J lost 3 bases, with 20 bases between them. Germline V gene lookup returns CDR1 SGHVS and CDR2 FQNEAQ. The CDR3 is 15 residues long.

This sequence joins TRBV5-1 and TRBJ2-5, with 7 bases fitting TRBD1. Germline V lookup: CDR1 SGHRS, CDR2 YFSETQ. The CDR3 has 14 amino acids. V trimming: 4 bases; J trimming: 7 bases; junction bases outside the gene matches: 10. For the CDR3, the DNA is TGCGCCAGCAGCACCGGACAGGCCCCGGGGACCCAGTACTTC. Protein: CASSTGQAPGTQYF.

The rearrangement joins TRBV9 to TRBJ2-1; 9 bases agree with TRBD1. This CDR3 has 16 amino acids. With V trimmed by 4 bases and J by 8 bases, 13 bases remained unmatched. Germline V gene data show CDR1 as SGDLS and CDR2 as YYNGEE. The CDR3 coding sequence is TGTGCCAGCAGCCCCCCCGGGACAGGGTACGGGTATGAGCAGTTCTTC. Translating it yields CASSPPGTGYGYEQFF.

The genes are TRBV19 and TRBJ1-4; D is undetermined. The germline CDR1 and CDR2 sequences are LNHDA and SQIVND (reference sequence). Trimming left V 3 bases short and J 7 bases short, with 12 bases between. The CDR3 extends over 14 amino acids. This CDR3 reads CASSMWGNSEKLFF. CDR3 sequence (DNA): TGTGCCAGTAGTATGTGGGGAAATAGTGAAAAACTGTTTTTT. The variable domain in full, completed from reference TRBV19 and TRBJ1-4, reads DGGITQSPKYLFRKEGQNVTLSCEQNLNHDAMYWYRQDPGQGLRLIYYSQIVNDFQKGDIAEGYSVSREKKESFPLTVTSAQKNPTAFYLCASSMWGNSEKLFFGSGTQLSVL.